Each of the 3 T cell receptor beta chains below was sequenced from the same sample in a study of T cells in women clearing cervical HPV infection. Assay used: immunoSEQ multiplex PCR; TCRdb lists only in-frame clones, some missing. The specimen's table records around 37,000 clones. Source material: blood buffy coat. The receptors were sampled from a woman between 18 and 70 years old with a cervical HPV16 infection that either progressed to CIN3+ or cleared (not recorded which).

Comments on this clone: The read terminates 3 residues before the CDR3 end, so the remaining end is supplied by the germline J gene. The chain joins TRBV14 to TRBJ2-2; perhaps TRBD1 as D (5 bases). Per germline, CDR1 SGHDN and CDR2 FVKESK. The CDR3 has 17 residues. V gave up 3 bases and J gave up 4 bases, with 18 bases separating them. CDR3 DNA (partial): TGTGCCAGCAGCCAGGCCAGGGTCATCGTAGGCACCGGGGAG. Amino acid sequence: CASSQARVIVGTGE. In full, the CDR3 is CASSQARVIVGTGELFF. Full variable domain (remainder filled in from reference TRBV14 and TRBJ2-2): EAGVTQFPSHSVIEKGQTVTLRCDPISGHDNLYWYRRVMGKEIKFLLHFVKESKQDESGMPNNRFLAERTGGTYSTLKVQPAELEDSGVYFCASSQARVIVGTGELFFGEGSRLTVL.

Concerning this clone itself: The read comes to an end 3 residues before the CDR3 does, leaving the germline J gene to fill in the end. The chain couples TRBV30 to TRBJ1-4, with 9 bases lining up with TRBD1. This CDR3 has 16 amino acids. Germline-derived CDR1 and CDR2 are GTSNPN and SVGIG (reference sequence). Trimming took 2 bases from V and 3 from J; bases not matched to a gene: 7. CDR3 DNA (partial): TGTGCCTGGAGTTTAACAGGGGGCTGGTCTAATGAAAAA. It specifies CAWSLTGGWSNEK. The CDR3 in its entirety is CAWSLTGGWSNEKLFF.

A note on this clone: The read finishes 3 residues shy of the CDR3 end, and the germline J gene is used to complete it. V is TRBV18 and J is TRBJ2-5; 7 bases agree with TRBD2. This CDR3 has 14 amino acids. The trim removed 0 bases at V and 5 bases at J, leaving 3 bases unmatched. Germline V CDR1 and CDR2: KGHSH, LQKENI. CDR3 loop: CASSPPAGVETQYF. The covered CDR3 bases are TGTGCCAGCTCACCACCGGCGGGGGTGGAGACC.